Below are 2 T cell receptor beta chains sequenced from a single sample in a study of T cells after yellow fever vaccination. Each CDR3 protein gets one entry after TCRdb re-called the 5' RACE reads with MiXCR. The repertoire holds 300,000 to 350,000 distinct CDR3 sequences, with approximately 4.2% as singletons. This specimen was PBMCs, taken 5 days after the yellow fever booster vaccination. These TCRs come from a young man who received the YFV17D yellow fever vaccine.

The chain has TRBV12-3 or TRBV12-4 and TRBJ2-2, with 8 bases identical to TRBD2. The CDR3 consists of 15 residues. V was pared by 5 bases and J by 3 bases, with 5 bases of the junction left unmatched. The CDR3 nucleotides read TGTGCCAGCAGTGGGGGACTAGTATACACCGGGGAGCTGTTTTTT. It codes for CASSGGLVYTGELFF.

This clonotype was seen many times. This chain connects TRBV20-1 to TRBJ2-1, with 8 bases aligning to TRBD2. This CDR3 has 17 amino acids. The germline gives CDR1 DFQATT, CDR2 SNEGSKA (reference sequence). The V gene end was trimmed by 0 bases and the J gene end by 4 bases; junction bases not matched to a gene: 11. The CDR3 is CSARDRSGTSLYNEQFF. The CDR3 DNA sequence: TGCAGTGCTAGAGATAGGTCGGGGACTAGTCTTTACAATGAGCAGTTCTTC.